This TCR beta chain is from a study of T cell responses to AZD1222 COVID-19 vaccine. Study-wide findings and caveats: Two AZD1222 administrations were followed by greater Spike-specific TCR breadth and depth.

Sequenced by immunoSEQ multiplex PCR; TCRdb stores in-frame clones only, minus some. The sample holds under 200,000 clones, 90% to 95% seen once. Comments on this clone: Its antigen is currently unknown.

V was pared by 0 bases and J by 8 bases, with 4 bases of the junction left unmatched. CDR3 length equals 14 residues. Germline V gene data show CDR1 as WNHNN and CDR2 as SYGVQD (reference sequence). The sequencing used peripheral blood, collected 28 days after the second dose of the MenACWY control vaccine. The chain employs TRBV10-1 and TRBJ2-1, with 7 bases matching TRBD2. The receptor was isolated from an adult who received the MenACWY meningococcal vaccine as a control. CDR3 protein: CASSESGLIHEQFF. CDR3 nucleotide sequence: TGCGCCAGCAGTGAGTCGGGACTAATCCATGAGCAGTTCTTC.